These 8 T cell receptor beta chains share one sample of origin, sequenced in a study of T cells in women clearing cervical HPV infection. Sequencing was performed with immunoSEQ multiplex PCR; in TCRdb, only in-frame clones are kept and a portion is missing. The table lists tens of thousands of clones. Sequencing was carried out using blood buffy coat. The receptors were sampled from a woman aged 18 to 75 with a cervical HPV16 infection that either progressed to CIN3+ or cleared (not recorded which).

As to this clone: The read terminates 3 residues ahead of where the CDR3 ends, so the germline J gene completes it. The rearrangement links TRBV18 to TRBJ1-2; D is undetermined. Trimming left V 5 bases short and J 1 base short, with 11 bases between. CDR3 size: 14 residues. Germline values: CDR1 KGHSH, CDR2 LQKENI. The chain's CDR3 is CASSWSGDNYGYTF. The CDR3 DNA, read in part, is TGTGCCAGCTCATGGTCCGGGGATAACTATGGC. Full variable domain (missing parts from reference TRBV18 and TRBJ1-2): NAGVMQNPRHLVRRRGQEARLRCSPMKGHSHVYWYRQLPEEGLKFMVYLQKENIIDESGMPKERFSAEFPKEGPSILRIQQVVRGDSAAYFCASSWSGDNYGYTFGSGTRLTVV.

Comment on this clone: The CDR3 goes on 3 residues after the read ends, and that part is filled in from the germline J gene. This chain links TRBV19 with TRBJ1-2, with 8 bases lining up with TRBD1. The CDR3 runs 14 residues. Germline CDR1 LNHDA, CDR2 SQIVND (reference sequence). The CDR3 bases that were read are TGTGCCAGTAGTGCAACCCAGGGGGCGGAAGGC. Residues: CASSATQGAEG. The whole CDR3 is CASSATQGAEGYTF. Complete variable domain (other parts from reference TRBV19 and TRBJ1-2): DGGITQSPKYLFRKEGQNVTLSCEQNLNHDAMYWYRQDPGQGLRLIYYSQIVNDFQKGDIAEGYSVSREKKESFPLTVTSAQKNPTAFYLCASSATQGAEGYTFGSGTRLTVV.

Comments on this clone: From the germline J gene comes the end of the CDR3, since the read stops 3 residues before it. This chain connects TRBV30 to TRBJ1-4, with 7 bases fitting TRBD1. Germline CDR1 GTSNPN, CDR2 SVGIG (reference sequence). This CDR3 spans 10 amino acids. V lost 8 bases, J lost 7 bases, and 1 base stayed unmatched. The CDR3 bases that were read are TGTGCCCACAGGGGTGAAAAA. Translation gives CAHRGEK. The CDR3 as a whole reads CAHRGEKLFF.

Details on this clone: The CDR3 end lies 3 residues beyond the end of the read and is filled in from the germline J gene. The V call is TRBV10-1, the J call TRBJ1-2; maybe TRBD1 (5 bases). The CDR3 spans 16 residues. Trimming shortened V by 0 bases and J by 5 bases, and 16 bases separated the two germline ends. Looked up from germline, CDR1 is WNHNN and CDR2 is SYGVQD (reference sequence). CDR3 sequence: CASSESRGLGQYGYTF. Incomplete CDR3 DNA: TGCGCCAGCAGTGAGTCAAGAGGTTTGGGGCAATATGGC.

Comment on this clone: The CDR3 end is not reached by the read, which stops 3 residues before it; the germline J gene fills it in. V gene TRBV4-1 combines with J gene TRBJ2-3; D perhaps matches TRBD2 (5 bases). This CDR3 contains 15 residues. Trimming shortened V by 4 bases and J by 3 bases, and 14 bases separated the two germline ends. CDR1 MGHRA and CDR2 YSYEKL come from the germline V gene. The CDR3 bases that were read are TGCGCCAGCAGCCCCCACGGACTGGGAACAGATACG. Amino acid sequence: CASSPHGLGTDT. The CDR3 in its entirety is CASSPHGLGTDTQYF.

A note on this clone: The CDR3 goes on 3 residues after the read ends, and that part is filled in from the germline J gene. The rearrangement uses TRBV7-8 and TRBJ1-1, with TRBD1 matching over 7 bases. The germline CDR1 and CDR2 sequences are SGHVS and FQNEAQ. The CDR3 is made up of 14 amino acids. With 3 bases clipped from V and 6 bases from J, the junction kept 7 bases outside the gene matches. The CDR3 region is CASSLDRQSAEAFF. The CDR3 bases that were read are TGTGCCAGCAGCTTGGACAGGCAGTCAGCTGAA.

CDR3 DNA (partial): TGTGCCATCAGTGAGTCCGGGACTAGCGGGAGCCTATTCCATGAG. Encoded protein: CAISESGTSGSLFHE. The whole CDR3 protein is CAISESGTSGSLFHEQFF. The chain couples TRBV10-3 to TRBJ2-1; 14 bases match TRBD2. The CDR3 extends 3 residues past the end of the read, so its final part is completed from the germline J gene. V was clipped by 0 bases and J by 8 bases; unmatched bases: 9. The V gene's germline CDR1 is ENHRY and CDR2 SYGVKD. CDR3 length equals 18 residues.

On this clone: The DNA ends 3 residues before the CDR3 does, and the rest of the CDR3 is filled in from the germline J gene. The chain is built from TRBV19 and TRBJ2-3, with 7 positions matching TRBD2. CDR3 size: 16 residues. The V segment lost 1 base and the J segment 2 bases; nucleotides outside the gene matches: 6. CDR1 and CDR2 (germline): LNHDA, SQIVND (reference sequence). CDR3 sequence: CASSIGSGRFTDTQYF. The CDR3 DNA, read in part, is TGTGCCAGTAGTATAGGTAGCGGGCGTTTCACAGATACG.